Listed below are T cell receptor beta chains from one sample, sequenced in a study of identical twins. TCRdb itself ran the 5' RACE reads through MiXCR, one entry per CDR3 protein. Found here are 350,000 to 600,000 distinct CDR3 sequences, 12% to 15% of them singletons; the top ten hold 0.5% to 0.65%. This same sample was also taken into another study, of yellow fever vaccine responses in identical twins.

Sequencing was performed on CD4+ T cells sorted from blood. These receptors came from a woman younger than 30 in good health. CDR3s include the opening cysteine and the closing phenylalanine or tryptophan. A D gene is named only where the DNA matches it firmly. Rows give clone size only sometimes, using once, few, many, or a class for an expanded clone.

CDR3nt	CDR3aa	v_gene	j_gene	abundance	d_gene	len
TGTGCCAGCAGCCCCTCTTGGAGGTTGGATGAGCAGTTCTTC	CASSPSWRLDEQFF	TRBV7-2	TRBJ2-1	-	-	14
TGTGCCAGCAGTTTGCAGGGACAGACCCAGTACTTC	CASSLQGQTQYF	TRBV6-6	TRBJ2-5	few	-	12
TGCGCCAGCAGCCAAGTGGCGGGGGCTGGCTATGGCTACACCTTC	CASSQVAGAGYGYTF	TRBV4-3	TRBJ1-2	few	-	15
TGTGCCAGCGCCTGGGGACAGGGGGCCAATCAGCCCCAGCATTTT	CASAWGQGANQPQHF	TRBV18	TRBJ1-5	few	TRBD1	15
TGCAGCGTTGAGCTTAACAGCGGGAGGGATTCGGAGACCCAGTACTTC	CSVELNSGRDSETQYF	TRBV29-1	TRBJ2-5	few	TRBD2	16
TGTGCCAGCAGCTTATCCGGGACTAGCGCGTTAGCGGAGCAGTTCTTC	CASSLSGTSALAEQFF	TRBV11-2	TRBJ2-1	few	TRBD2	16
TGTGCCAGCAGTTACTCAAGGGCTTTATGGGAAAAACTGTTTTTT	CASSYSRALWEKLFF	TRBV6-5	TRBJ1-4	-	-	15
TGTGCCATCAGTGAGTCCAGCGGAGCGAACACCGGGGAGCTGTTTTTT	CAISESSGANTGELFF	TRBV10-3	TRBJ2-2	many	-	16
TGTGCCTGGAGAGACTGGACACCTCGGCCGAGCACAGATACGCAGTATTTT	CAWRDWTPRPSTDTQYF	TRBV30	TRBJ2-3	-	-	17
TGTGCCAGCTCACCTGTGACACGACAAGAGACCCAGTACTTC	CASSPVTRQETQYF	TRBV18	TRBJ2-5	-	-	14
TGTGCCAGCAGTCACGGTCTAGGGGTCACAGATACGCAGTATTTT	CASSHGLGVTDTQYF	TRBV2	TRBJ2-3	few	-	15
TGTGCCAGCAGTTTAAAGGGACCCACTCTTACCTACGAGCAGTACTTC	CASSLKGPTLTYEQYF	TRBV6-5	TRBJ2-7	few	-	16
TGCAGTGCTTCTAGCGGGGGGGCCAGTAATGAGCAGTTCTTC	CSASSGGASNEQFF	TRBV20-1	TRBJ2-1	few	TRBD2	14
TGTGCGTCATCCCACATCCAAGCCAAGATCGGACGATTTCTTGGGGCCAACGTCCTGACTTTC	CASSHIQAKIGRFLGANVLTF	TRBV19	TRBJ2-6	few	-	21
TGTGCCAGCAGCTCCGGAGGGCCGGGGACCGAGCAGTTCTTC	CASSSGGPGTEQFF	TRBV7-2	TRBJ2-1	-	-	14
TGTGCCAGCAGAAGCAGCGGGGGGGCCAAAAACATTCAGTACTTC	CASRSSGGAKNIQYF	TRBV7-8	TRBJ2-4	few	TRBD2	15